One sample yielded the 19 T cell receptor beta chains listed below, sequenced in a study of blood T cells in healthy people across ages. The second PCR ran roughly 6 to 11 cycles with a sample-barcoded 5' primer and J-beta primers. TCRdb passed the 5' RACE reads through MiXCR, listing each CDR3 protein once. The sample has just under 900,000 distinct CDR3 sequences; 25% to 30% are singletons. The sample taken for sequencing was blood. The source is a woman of 80 years or more in good health.

About this clonotype itself: A much bigger clone sits one base away, suggesting this may be a read error. The chain is built from TRBV7-2 and TRBJ2-1, with 15 bases aligning to TRBD2. This CDR3 is 17 amino acids long. Germline CDR1 and CDR2: SGHTA and FQGNSA. The CDR3 DNA reads TGTGCCGGCAGCTTAGGACTAGCGGGGGGGCCACGGGGTGAGCAGTTCTTC. This encodes CAGSLGLAGGPRGEQFF.

This clonotype was seen ten or more times. The chain links TRBV6-5 to TRBJ2-1; the D is unclear. The germline V and J ends were trimmed by 6 bases and 8 bases, with 8 bases remaining between them. Germline values: CDR1 MNHEY, CDR2 SVGAGI. The CDR3 loop spans 11 amino acids. In DNA, the CDR3 is TGTGCCAGCAGGCAGTACTATGAGCAGTTCTTC. This codes for CASRQYYEQFF.

V and J are TRBV6-2 or TRBV6-3 and TRBJ2-1, with TRBD2 matching over 13 bases. Per germline, CDR1 MNHEY and CDR2 SVGEGT. The CDR3 length is 15 residues. J gave up 9 bases and V 5 bases, and 7 bases lay outside the gene matches. This chain's CDR3 is CASSKLAGGRLEQFF. The CDR3 nucleotides are TGTGCCAGCAGTAAACTAGCGGGGGGGCGACTTGAGCAGTTCTTC.

This clonotype was seen more than once but under ten times. A much larger clone is a single base away; this may be a read error. The chain joins TRBV6-2 or TRBV6-3 to TRBJ2-1, with TRBD1 as a possible D gene (6 bases). The CDR3 has 13 residues. Germline lookup yields CDR1 MNHEY and CDR2 SVGEGT. The germline V and J ends were trimmed by 9 bases and 7 bases, with 16 bases remaining between them. The CDR3 loop reads CASRAAGTNEQFF. Written as DNA, the CDR3 is TGTGCCAGTCGCGCCGCAGGGACAAATGAGCAGTTCTTC.

At least ten counts were recorded for this clonotype. This chain uses TRBV4-3 with TRBJ2-1; D possibly matches TRBD1 or TRBD2 (5 bases each). Trimming cost V 4 bases and J 7 bases, with 23 bases left between them. This CDR3 contains 17 residues. Germline V CDR1 and CDR2: LGHNA, YSLEER. CDR3 region: CASSPGARSSLGNEQFF. The CDR3 DNA reads as TGCGCCAGCAGCCCCGGGGCCCGGTCCTCCCTGGGAAATGAGCAGTTCTTC.

V is TRBV27 and J is TRBJ1-5; no definite D call. The germline V gene has CDR1 MNHEY and CDR2 SMNVEV (reference sequence). The CDR3 spans 15 residues. V dropped 0 bases and J dropped 3 bases, with 9 bases sitting between them. The CDR3 sequence: CASSLSAGNNQPQHF. CDR3 DNA sequence: TGTGCCAGCAGTTTATCAGCAGGCAACAATCAGCCCCAGCATTTT.

J is TRBJ1-6 and V is TRBV27, with TRBD1 as a possible D gene (6 bases). This CDR3 is built from 13 residues. Trimming removed 5 bases at V and 6 bases at J, with 8 bases between. Germline loops: CDR1 MNHEY, CDR2 SMNVEV (reference sequence). The DNA of the CDR3 is TGTGCCAGCAGTGGCAGGGGTAATTCACCCCTCCACTTT. Encoded protein: CASSGRGNSPLHF.

In this sample, this clonotype turned up many times. The chain uses TRBV5-6 and TRBJ2-1; 11 positions match TRBD2. The CDR3 totals 15 residues. Germline V CDR1 and CDR2: SGHDT, YYEEEE. J was trimmed by 10 bases and V by 7 bases; bases with no gene match: 13. CDR3 protein: CASEWGRLAGNEQFF. The CDR3 coding sequence is TGTGCCAGCGAGTGGGGTAGACTAGCGGGGAACGAGCAGTTCTTC. Full variable domain (remainder filled in from reference TRBV5-6 and TRBJ2-1): DAGVTQSPTHLIKTRGQQVTLRCSPKSGHDTVSWYQQALGQGPQFIFQYYEEEERQRGNFPDRFSGHQFPNYSSELNVNALLLGDSALYLCASEWGRLAGNEQFFGPGTRLTVL.

This clonotype was detected ten times or more. The gene calls are TRBV10-3 and TRBJ1-1; 7 bases match TRBD1. V dropped 3 bases and J dropped 0; count of bases not matched to a gene: 4. CDR3 size: 15 residues. CDR1 and CDR2 from the germline V gene are ENHRY and SYGVKD. The CDR3 is CAISDRQGMNTEAFF. CDR3 nucleotide sequence: TGTGCCATCAGTGACCGACAGGGAATGAACACTGAAGCTTTCTTT.

This clonotype has at least ten counts. J is TRBJ2-1 and V is TRBV20-1; maybe TRBD1 (7 bases). Germline-derived CDR1 and CDR2 are DFQATT and SNEGSKA (reference sequence). Trimming stripped 6 bases from V and 4 bases from J, with 19 bases between. The length of the CDR3 is 15 residues. The CDR3 here is CSATPARGAYNEQFF. The CDR3 DNA follows: TGCAGTGCAACCCCCGCCAGGGGGGCTTACAATGAGCAGTTCTTC.

This clonotype occurred a few times. The chain uses TRBV3-1 and TRBJ1-1; 7 bases fit TRBD1. J gave up 3 bases and V 5 bases, and 9 bases lay outside the gene matches. This CDR3 is built from 15 residues. Germline CDR1 and CDR2: LGHDT and YNNKEL (reference sequence). CDR3 region: CASSNTGARDTEAFF. CDR3 DNA: TGTGCCAGCAGCAACACAGGGGCGCGGGACACTGAAGCTTTCTTT.

The rearrangement joins TRBV20-1 to TRBJ2-5, with D unresolved. The CDR3 covers 12 residues. Between the trimmed V and J ends, which lost 3 bases and 2 bases, there was a span of 7 bases. Germline V lookup: CDR1 DFQATT, CDR2 SNEGSKA (reference sequence). CDR3 in amino acids: CSASLKQETQYF. In DNA form, the CDR3 reads TGCAGTGCTAGCCTTAAGCAAGAGACCCAGTACTTC.

This clonotype was counted at least ten times. V usage is TRBV6-6 and J usage is TRBJ2-1, with 9 bases matching TRBD1. Germline values: CDR1 MNHNY, CDR2 SVGAGI (reference sequence). The length of the CDR3 is 15 residues. The V segment lost 5 bases and the J segment 9 bases; nucleotides outside the gene matches: 11. CDR3 in amino acids: CASSPPGQGRSEQFF. DNA of the CDR3: TGTGCCAGCAGTCCCCCGGGACAGGGCCGGAGTGAGCAGTTCTTC.

This clonotype has more than one count but fewer than ten. Since a much larger clone is just one base distant, this may be a read error. This sequence joins TRBV12-3 or TRBV12-4 and TRBJ2-5, with 9 bases identical to TRBD1. The CDR3 covers 14 residues. V dropped 6 bases and J dropped 11; count of bases not matched to a gene: 13. Here the CDR3 DNA reads TGTGCCAGCAGACGTCCCGGGACAGGGAATGAGCAGTACTTC. Its translation: CASRRPGTGNEQYF.

The V call is TRBV9, the J call TRBJ2-4, with D maybe TRBD2 (5 bases). Germline V lookup: CDR1 SGDLS, CDR2 YYNGEE. The V gene lost 0 bases and the J gene lost 2 bases, with 6 bases spanning the gap. This CDR3 comprises 14 residues. For the CDR3, the DNA is TGTGCCAGCAGCGTAGGGGAGTCCAAAAACATTCAGTACTTC. Protein sequence: CASSVGESKNIQYF.

The sample holds many counts of this clonotype. The chain joins TRBV6-2 or TRBV6-3 to TRBJ2-7; maybe TRBD1 (6 bases). The CDR3 consists of 14 residues. Trimming shortened V by 2 bases and J by 6 bases, and 14 bases separated the two germline ends. The germline V gene encodes CDR1 MNHEY and CDR2 SVGEGT. The CDR3 here is CASSYTTGSGEQYF. CDR3 nucleotides: TGTGCCAGCAGTTACACCACAGGGTCGGGCGAGCAGTACTTC.

This clonotype came up many times. The V call is TRBV5-6, the J call TRBJ2-5; D is possibly TRBD1 (5 bases). V was pared by 1 base and J by 6 bases, with 7 bases between. Looked up from germline, CDR1 is SGHDT and CDR2 is YYEEEE. The CDR3 spans 12 residues. DNA for the CDR3: TGTGCCAGCAGCTTGCCAGGGAAGACCCAGTACTTC. Protein sequence: CASSLPGKTQYF.

This chain uses TRBV10-3 with TRBJ2-3, with D perhaps matching TRBD1 (5 bases). Germline V gives CDR1 ENHRY, CDR2 SYGVKD. V was cut by 3 bases and J by 6 bases, with 19 bases left in between. The CDR3 covers 16 residues. CDR3 in amino acids: CAISEVYGSAGDTQYF. The CDR3 nucleotides read TGTGCCATCAGTGAAGTTTACGGCAGTGCAGGGGATACGCAGTATTTT.

A word on this clonotype: A much larger clone sits a single nucleotide away, making a read error possible. This chain uses TRBV7-9 with TRBJ2-6; D ambiguous. Trimming took off 0 bases at V and 2 bases at J, with 5 bases between the two ends. The CDR3 consists of 15 residues. From germline, CDR1 is SEHNR and CDR2 FQNEAQ (reference sequence). In nucleotides, the CDR3 is TGTGCCAGCAGCTTAGCGATAGCTGGGGCCAACGTCCTGACTTTC. It yields the protein CASSLAIAGANVLTF.